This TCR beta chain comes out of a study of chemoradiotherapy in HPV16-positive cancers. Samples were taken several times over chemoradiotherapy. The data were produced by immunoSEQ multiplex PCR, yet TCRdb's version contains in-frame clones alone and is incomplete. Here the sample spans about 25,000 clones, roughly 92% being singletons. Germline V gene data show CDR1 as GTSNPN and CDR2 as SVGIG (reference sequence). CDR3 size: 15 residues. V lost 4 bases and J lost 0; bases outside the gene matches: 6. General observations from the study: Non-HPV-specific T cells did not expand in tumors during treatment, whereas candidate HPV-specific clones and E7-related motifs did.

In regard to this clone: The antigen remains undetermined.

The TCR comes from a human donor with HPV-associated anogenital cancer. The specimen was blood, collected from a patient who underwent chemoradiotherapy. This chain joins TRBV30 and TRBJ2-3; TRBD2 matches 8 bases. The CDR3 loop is CAWTFGGASTDTQYF. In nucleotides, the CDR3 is TGTGCCTGGACCTTCGGGGGGGCTAGCACAGATACGCAGTATTTT.